The source of this T cell receptor beta chain is a study of T cells in Graves' hyperthyroidism and ophthalmopathy. Study-wide findings and caveats: The authors' 13 V-J model separated ophthalmopathy from stable hyperthyroidism. Most thyroid clonotypes that were expanded above 0.001 also turned up in blood. The model forecast ophthalmopathy, anticipating it by a median approximately 6 months before onset.

Per germline, CDR1 SGHRS and CDR2 YFSETQ. V was pared by 3 bases and J by 7 bases, with 16 bases between. CDR3 length: 15 amino acids. Diagnoses used clinical symptoms, serum thyroxine and TRAb, thyroid ultrasound and orbital computed tomography. Comments on this clonotype: Its antigen is unidentified.

RNA transcripts gave rise to amplified TCR beta CDR3 regions. An initial round of RT-PCR targeting the TCR CDR3 relied on the HTBI primer set. TCRdb recomputed calls from the multiplex PCR reads with MiXCR, one row per CDR3 protein. The data contain about 500,000 distinct CDR3 sequences, around 50% of them singletons. Sequencing input: peripheral blood or thyroid tissue (not recorded which). This TCR was sampled from an adult woman with Graves' disease, either hyperthyroidism or ophthalmopathy (not recorded which). The rearrangement links TRBV5-1 to TRBJ1-4; possibly TRBD1 for D (5 bases). The CDR3 loop reads CASSSDTVNTEKLFF. DNA for the CDR3: TGCGCCAGCAGCTCGGACACGGTGAACACTGAAAAACTGTTTTTT.